The 26 T cell receptor beta chains given below trace back to one sample, sequenced in a study of blood T cell repertoires in COVID-19. Clones were sequenced by immunoSEQ multiplex PCR, and TCRdb holds only the in-frame ones, with some missing. Of 95,000 to 150,000 clones in the sample, about nine tenths were seen once. Sequencing input: peripheral blood. All receptors come from a middle-aged man with acute or convalescent COVID-19.

The chain employs TRBV5-4 and TRBJ2-1, with a possible D match to TRBD2 (5 bases). Germline V lookup: CDR1 SGHNT, CDR2 YYREEE (reference sequence). V was pared by 1 base and J by 6 bases, with 14 bases between. The CDR3 length is 15 residues. The CDR3 DNA reads as TGTGCCAGCAGCTTGTCCTTAGGGCGGGTCAATGAGCAGTTCTTC. It codes for CASSLSLGRVNEQFF.

V and J are TRBV11-2 and TRBJ1-3; 9 nucleotides line up with TRBD1. The CDR3 is 16 residues long. After removal of 3 bases from V and 0 bases from J, the junction contained 3 bases not matched to a gene. CDR1 and CDR2 (germline): SGHAT, FQNNGV. This CDR3 is CASSFGTGPSGNTIYF. CDR3 coding DNA: TGTGCCAGCAGCTTCGGGACAGGGCCCTCTGGAAACACCATATATTTT. Complete variable domain (other parts from reference TRBV11-2 and TRBJ1-3): EAGVAQSPRYKIIEKRQSVAFWCNPISGHATLYWYQQILGQGPKLLIQFQNNGVVDDSQLPKDRFSAERLKGVDSTLKIQPAKLEDSAVYLCASSFGTGPSGNTIYFGEGSWLTVV.

The rearrangement links TRBV12-3 or TRBV12-4 to TRBJ1-2; 10 bases are shared with TRBD1. J was trimmed by 8 bases and V by 6 bases; bases with no gene match: 6. The CDR3 runs to 13 residues. The CDR3 region has the DNA TGTGCCAGCAGGCGACAGGGGGCGAGAGGCTACACCTTC. Protein sequence: CASRRQGARGYTF.

This chain uses TRBV9 with TRBJ2-7, with 8 bases that match TRBD1. The CDR3 has 14 amino acids. Germline assignment: CDR1 SGDLS and CDR2 YYNGEE. V lost 4 bases and J lost 7; bases outside the gene matches: 10. CDR3 sequence (DNA): TGTGCCAGCAGCCCACGGACAGGGCGAGGGGAGCAGTACTTC. Its protein product is CASSPRTGRGEQYF.

This chain connects TRBV27 to TRBJ1-4; TRBD1 matches at 7 bases. The ends lost 7 bases at V and 5 bases at J; junction bases unmatched: 10. CDR1 is MNHEY, CDR2 SMNVEV, per germline (reference sequence). The CDR3 covers 15 residues. Written as DNA, the CDR3 is TGTGCCAGCACCTCCGGAGACAGGGTAAATGAAAAACTGTTTTTT. This codes for CASTSGDRVNEKLFF.

The chain recombines TRBV30 with TRBJ2-2, with no clear D. V was trimmed by 0 bases and J by 3 bases, leaving 5 bases between them. This CDR3 has 13 amino acids. CDR1 GTSNPN and CDR2 SVGIG come from the germline V gene (reference sequence). In DNA, the CDR3 is TGTGCCTGGAGTGTGGGCCACACCGGGGAGCTGTTTTTT. Translated, it gives CAWSVGHTGELFF.

This clone was seen only once. The chain recombines TRBV5-1 with TRBJ1-2, with D tentatively TRBD1 (5 bases). The germline CDR1 and CDR2 sequences are SGHRS and YFSETQ. The CDR3 totals 11 residues. Between the trimmed V and J ends, which lost 6 bases and 8 bases, there was a span of 11 bases. CDR3 sequence reads: CASNQGGGYTF. CDR3 in DNA: TGCGCCAGCAATCAGGGTGGAGGCTACACCTTC.

V is TRBV2 and J is TRBJ1-1; D is undetermined. There are 14 residues in the CDR3. Deletions cut 5 bases from V and 1 base from J, with 11 bases between. Looked up from germline, CDR1 is SNHLY and CDR2 is FYNNEI. The CDR3 DNA is TGTGCCAGCAGTACCGGGAGGCAGAACACTGAAGCTTTCTTT. This translates into CASSTGRQNTEAFF. The complete variable domain, with remaining parts taken from reference TRBV2 and TRBJ1-1, reads EPEVTQTPSHQVTQMGQEVILRCVPISNHLYFYWYRQILGQKVEFLVSFYNNEISEKSEIFDDQFSVERPDGSNFTLKIRSTKLEDSAMYFCASSTGRQNTEAFFGQGTRLTVV.

This chain connects TRBV4-2 to TRBJ1-5; no firm D call. V lost 1 base to trimming and J lost 4 bases, with 11 bases between them. In germline, CDR1 is LGHNA, CDR2 YNFKEQ. The CDR3 length is 15 residues. CDR3 protein: CASSQGTEGNQPQHF. CDR3 sequence (DNA): TGTGCCAGCAGCCAAGGAACAGAGGGTAATCAGCCCCAGCATTTT.

The gene calls are TRBV11-3 and TRBJ2-1; a weak D match, TRBD2 (6 bases). This CDR3 has 14 residues. Germline V CDR1 and CDR2: SGHNT, YENEEA. Trimming cost V 5 bases and J 7 bases, with 15 bases left between them. CDR3 coding DNA: TGTGCCAGCAGCACCACGGGACTCGCAAATGAGCAGTTCTTC. Translation: CASSTTGLANEQFF.

The chain uses TRBV13 and TRBJ2-1; D possibly corresponds to TRBD2 (6 bases). Germline assignment: CDR1 PRHDT and CDR2 FYEKMQ (reference sequence). CDR3 size: 18 residues. The ends were cut back, 5 bases at V and 1 base at J, with 21 bases in the middle. CDR3 protein: CASSPAGLADPSYNEQFF. For the CDR3, the DNA is TGTGCCAGCAGCCCCGCGGGCTTAGCGGACCCGTCCTACAATGAGCAGTTCTTC.

The V and J genes are TRBV4-1 and TRBJ1-1; D is undetermined. CDR1 and CDR2 from the germline V gene are MGHRA and YSYEKL. The CDR3 is made up of 13 amino acids. Between the trimmed V and J ends, which lost 3 bases and 0 bases, there was a span of 5 bases. In DNA, the CDR3 is TGCGCCAGCAGCCAGAGTTTGAACACTGAAGCTTTCTTT. Translation: CASSQSLNTEAFF.

This rearrangement joins TRBV5-1 to TRBJ1-3; a weak D match, TRBD1 (5 bases). The CDR3 contains 17 residues. Germline loops: CDR1 SGHRS, CDR2 YFSETQ. Trimming stripped 0 bases from V and 0 bases from J, with 13 bases between. CDR3 in amino acids: CASSLAPTGSSGNTIYF. In DNA, the CDR3 is TGCGCCAGCAGCTTGGCCCCTACAGGATCCTCTGGAAACACCATATATTTT.

The chain recombines TRBV7-3 with TRBJ1-1; D possibly corresponds to TRBD1 (6 bases). CDR1 is SGHTA and CDR2 is FQGTGA in the germline V gene. CDR3 length: 13 residues. V lost 5 bases, J lost 3 bases, and 10 bases lay in between. CDR3 sequence: CASSVNRDTEAFF. The CDR3 nucleotides are TGTGCCAGCAGCGTCAACAGGGACACTGAAGCTTTCTTT.

The chain links TRBV19 to TRBJ1-1; D is unresolved. V was cut by 5 bases and J by 1 base, with 8 bases left in between. The CDR3 is 13 residues long. CDR1 and CDR2 (germline): LNHDA, SQIVND (reference sequence). The CDR3 nucleotides are TGTGCCAGTAGTTTCCCGGGGAACACTGAAGCTTTCTTT. This encodes CASSFPGNTEAFF.

The chain couples TRBV12-5 to TRBJ1-3; D unclear. V lost 5 bases, J lost 4 bases, and 6 bases lay in between. The CDR3 is made up of 12 amino acids. From germline, CDR1 is LGHNT and CDR2 FRNRAP. The CDR3 nucleotides are TGTGCTAGTGGTCCGACAGGAAACACCATATATTTT. Its protein product is CASGPTGNTIYF.

The chain links TRBV7-9 to TRBJ2-7, with 9 nucleotides matching TRBD1. Trimming at V came to 4 bases and at J to 3 bases, leaving 7 bases not matched to a gene. The germline V gene encodes CDR1 SEHNR and CDR2 FQNEAQ (reference sequence). The CDR3 has 15 residues. CDR3 DNA sequence: TGTGCCAGCAGCTCCTCCGGGACAGGGAACTACGAGCAGTACTTC. As protein: CASSSSGTGNYEQYF.

The chain has TRBV12-3 or TRBV12-4 and TRBJ1-1; D unclear. The V and J ends lost 6 bases and 0 bases respectively, with 8 bases between them. The CDR3 covers 13 residues. CDR3 coding DNA: TGTGCCAGCAGCCCAGGCATGAACACTGAAGCTTTCTTT. Translated, it gives CASSPGMNTEAFF.

V and J are TRBV30 and TRBJ2-5, with D perhaps matching TRBD1 (6 bases). CDR3 length: 13 residues. The V end lost 1 base, the J end lost 5 bases, and 11 bases lay between the germline ends. The V gene's germline CDR1 is GTSNPN and CDR2 SVGIG (reference sequence). CDR3 in amino acids: CAWSAGVLETQYF. The CDR3 DNA reads TGTGCCTGGAGTGCAGGGGTTCTGGAGACCCAGTACTTC.

The CDR3: CASSRDRGRNQPQHF. The CDR3 region has the DNA TGTGCCAGCTCACGGGACAGGGGCCGCAATCAGCCCCAGCATTTT. The V and J genes are TRBV18 and TRBJ1-5; TRBD1 aligns across 10 bases. The CDR3 spans 15 residues. The V and J ends lost 4 bases and 2 bases, in that order; junction bases with no gene match: 2. Per the germline V gene, CDR1 is KGHSH and CDR2 is LQKENI.

The rearrangement joins TRBV6-5 to TRBJ1-5, with a possible D match to TRBD1 (5 bases). CDR1 MNHEY and CDR2 SVGAGI come from the germline V gene. With 5 bases removed from V and 3 bases from J, the gap between germline ends came to 8 bases. This CDR3 comprises 13 residues. This CDR3 is CASSRQYNQPQHF. CDR3 nucleotide sequence: TGTGCCAGCAGTCGACAGTACAATCAGCCCCAGCATTTT.

The chain has TRBV12-3 or TRBV12-4 and TRBJ1-4; no reliable D call. V was pared by 6 bases and J by 4 bases, with 6 bases between. CDR3 size: 12 residues. The CDR3 protein is CASRGGNEKLFF. The CDR3 DNA is TGTGCCAGCAGGGGAGGTAATGAAAAACTGTTTTTT.

The chain links TRBV19 to TRBJ1-1; D is perhaps TRBD1 (5 bases). CDR1 is LNHDA and CDR2 is SQIVND in the germline V gene (reference sequence). The CDR3 runs to 15 residues. V was trimmed by 0 bases and J by 3 bases, leaving 11 bases between them. The CDR3 DNA follows: TGTGCCAGTAGTATAGATGAGGGGAGGGACACTGAAGCTTTCTTT. It is translated as CASSIDEGRDTEAFF.

This clone was seen more than once but under ten times. The chain combines TRBV7-7 with TRBJ1-6; TRBD1 might be the D (6 bases). The V and J ends lost 4 bases and 2 bases respectively, with 18 bases between them. CDR3 length equals 18 residues. Germline assignment: CDR1 SSHAT and CDR2 FNYEAQ (reference sequence). The CDR3 region is CASSSHLQGKTYNSPLHF. CDR3 nucleotide sequence: TGTGCCAGCAGCTCCCACTTGCAGGGGAAAACCTATAATTCACCCCTCCACTTT.

The J gene is TRBJ1-1, the V gene TRBV5-1; no clear D. The V end was cut by 0 bases, the J end by 6 bases, with 15 bases between. This CDR3 has 15 amino acids. The germline V gene encodes CDR1 SGHRS and CDR2 YFSETQ. The CDR3, as DNA: TGCGCCAGCAGCTTGGAGCCGGGGTGGGCGGCTGAAGCTTTCTTT. Encoded protein: CASSLEPGWAAEAFF.

This clone was recorded only once. The J gene is TRBJ2-7, the V gene TRBV19, with TRBD1 matching 7 bases. This CDR3 is 12 amino acids long. Germline assignment: CDR1 LNHDA and CDR2 SQIVND (reference sequence). Trimming took 5 bases from V and 7 from J; bases not matched to a gene: 5. The CDR3 sequence: CASSWAGGEQYF. DNA of the CDR3: TGTGCCAGTAGTTGGGCAGGGGGTGAGCAGTACTTC.